These T cell receptor beta chains were read from a single sample in a study of T cells in Graves' hyperthyroidism and ophthalmopathy. In TCRdb, the multiplex PCR reads were re-called with MiXCR into one record per CDR3 protein. The table shows 690,000 or so distinct CDR3 sequences, with approximately 19% occurring only once. Specimen: blood. The source of these receptors is a woman in her forties or fifties with Graves' hyperthyroidism that later progressed to Graves' ophthalmopathy. Both conserved end residues are part of each CDR3. D genes are given only for firm matches. Part of the rows lack a size; the others show once, few, many or a class for expanded clones.

TRBJ1-5 | . | TRBV29-1 | TRBD1 | TGCAGCGTCGGGACAGACTTCAATCAGCCCCAGCATTTT | CSVGTDFNQPQHF
TRBJ2-7 | many | TRBV11-2 | . | TGTGCCAGCAGCTTGGAGACGGGGTCCTACGAGCAGTACTTC | CASSLETGSYEQYF
TRBJ1-5 | many | TRBV3-1 | . | TGTGCCAGCAGCCAAGCTGTTAGCAATCAGCCCCAGCATTTT | CASSQAVSNQPQHF
TRBJ2-3 | many | TRBV12-3/TRBV12-4 | TRBD1 | TGTGCCAGCAGTCCCCGGACAGGGGACAGCACAGATACGCAGTATTTT | CASSPRTGDSTDTQYF
TRBJ2-2 | many | TRBV2 | . | TGTGCCAGCAGTGAAGCATCGGGTGTCACCGGGGAGCTGTTTTTT | CASSEASGVTGELFF
TRBJ2-3 | many | TRBV30 | TRBD2 | TGTGCCTGGATCCGGGGGGGGACAGATACGCAGTATTTT | CAWIRGGTDTQYF
TRBJ2-6 | . | TRBV30 | TRBD1 | TGTGCCTGGAGTGTTGGACAGGGGGTCGCTGGGGCCAACGTCCTGACTTTC | CAWSVGQGVAGANVLTF
TRBJ1-2 | few | TRBV24-1 | TRBD1 | TGTGCCACCAGTGAGTCGGACAGGGTCGATGGCTACACCTTC | CATSESDRVDGYTF
TRBJ1-4 | few | TRBV7-6 | . | TGTGCCAGCAGCTTAGGGACAACAACTAATGAAAAACTGTTTTTT | CASSLGTTTNEKLFF
TRBJ2-3 | . | TRBV6-1 | TRBD2 | TGTGCCAGCAGGAGCCGGGGCGGGGGGGCCTCCTCAGATACGCAGTATTTT | CASRSRGGGASSDTQYF
TRBJ2-3 | few | TRBV5-1 | TRBD2 | TGCGCCAGCAGCACTATAGCGGGGCCCACAGATACGCAGTATTTT | CASSTIAGPTDTQYF
TRBJ1-4 | . | TRBV20-1 | TRBD1 | TGCAGTGCTACCGGGACAGGGGACGAAAAACTGTTTTTT | CSATGTGDEKLFF
TRBJ1-6 | . | TRBV20-1 | . | TGCAGTGCTAGAGATTGGGCGGGTAGCTCCTATAATTCACCCCTCCACTTT | CSARDWAGSSYNSPLHF
TRBJ1-6 | many | TRBV3-1 | TRBD1 | TGTGCCAGCAGCCCGGACAGGGAAACTTCACCCCTCCACTTT | CASSPDRETSPLHF
TRBJ2-7 | few | TRBV5-4 | TRBD2 | TGTGCCAGCAGTTTCCGGGGGACTAGCGGCTTCGAGCAGTACTTC | CASSFRGTSGFEQYF
TRBJ1-6 | few | TRBV4-2 | TRBD1 | TGTGCCAGCAGCCAAGAGGGGGACAGGGGGAATTCACCCCTCCACTTT | CASSQEGDRGNSPLHF
TRBJ1-3 | . | TRBV5-1 | . | TGCGCCAGCAGCCCCGTGGGGAATCCTGGAAACACCATATATTTT | CASSPVGNPGNTIYF
TRBJ1-2 | many | TRBV3-1 | TRBD1 | TGTGCCAGCAGCCAGGGACAGGGGGACTATGGCTACACCTTC | CASSQGQGDYGYTF
TRBJ2-1 | many | TRBV7-9 | . | TGTGCCAGCAGCTTGCGATTACAGGGAAATGAGCAGTTCTTC | CASSLRLQGNEQFF
TRBJ2-3 | many | TRBV6-2/TRBV6-3 | TRBD1 | TGTGCCAGCAGTAAAGGGACAGAGACTAGCACAGATACGCAGTATTTT | CASSKGTETSTDTQYF
TRBJ2-2 | . | TRBV6-5 | . | TGTGCCAGCAGTTACGGCGGAAGATCCGGGGAGCTGTTTTTT | CASSYGGRSGELFF
TRBJ2-5 | . | TRBV19 | . | TGTGCCAGTAGTATAGACTTAGGACTTCAAGAGACCCAGTACTTC | CASSIDLGLQETQYF
TRBJ2-7 | few | TRBV15 | . | TGTGCCACCAGCCTCCGGGGGGCCTCCTACGAGCAGTACTTC | CATSLRGASYEQYF
TRBJ2-5 | many | TRBV7-3 | . | TGTGCCAGCAGCCCACATGCCCGCGAGGGGACCCAGTACTTC | CASSPHAREGTQYF
TRBJ1-1 | many | TRBV12-3/TRBV12-4 | . | TGTGCCAGCAGTTTATTCAGGGATGACACTGAAGCTTTCTTT | CASSLFRDDTEAFF
TRBJ2-7 | many | TRBV7-3 | . | TGTGCCAGCAGCTTACAGGCGGGGCTCTCCTACGAGCAGTACTTC | CASSLQAGLSYEQYF
TRBJ2-1 | . | TRBV7-9 | TRBD1 | TGTGCCAGCAGCAAAGGAAACCACAGGGGAACCTACAATGAGCAGTTCTTC | CASSKGNHRGTYNEQFF
TRBJ1-2 | . | TRBV7-9 | . | TGTGCCAGCAGCGATAGGGACCTTGAGACCTTC | CASSDRDLETF
TRBJ1-1 | . | TRBV10-2 | . | TGCGCCAGCAGTGATGTGGGGAACACTGAAGCTTTCTTT | CASSDVGNTEAFF
TRBJ2-3 | . | TRBV6-4 | . | TGTGCCAGCAGTGAAGGGGCAGCGACAGATACGCAGTATTTT | CASSEGAATDTQYF
TRBJ1-2 | . | TRBV20-1 | . | TGCAGTTGGACAAGGTCTAACTATGGCTACACCTTC | CSWTRSNYGYTF
TRBJ2-3 | . | TRBV7-8 | . | TGTGCCAGCAGCTTAGTCATGGACAATAGAGATACGCAGTATTTT | CASSLVMDNRDTQYF
TRBJ2-1 | many | TRBV12-3/TRBV12-4 | . | TGTGCCAGCAGTTTAGGGCGGGGCGCTTACAATGAGCAGTTCTTC | CASSLGRGAYNEQFF
TRBJ2-3 | many | TRBV7-3 | . | TGTGCCAGCAGCTTAGCTGCGCCTGGTACGCAGTATTTT | CASSLAAPGTQYF
TRBJ2-1 | . | TRBV19 | TRBD2 | TGTGCCAGTAGTCTTACTAGCGGTGGTGAGCAGTTCTTC | CASSLTSGGEQFF
TRBJ1-5 | . | TRBV6-1 | TRBD1 | TGTGCCAGCTTCAGGGGGCCGCATAGCAATCAGCCCCAGCATTTT | CASFRGPHSNQPQHF
TRBJ1-5 | . | TRBV27 | . | TGTGCCAGCAGTTTATATCTAGGGGATCAGCCCCAGCATTTT | CASSLYLGDQPQHF
TRBJ1-5 | . | TRBV7-9 | . | TGTGCCAGCAGCTTAGGGGGAGGGCCCAATCAGCCCCAGCATTTT | CASSLGGGPNQPQHF
TRBJ1-1 | . | TRBV7-9 | . | TGTGCCAGCAACACACCCATGAAGCCGGGAGTTGTGGGGAACACTGAAGCTTTCTTT | CASNTPMKPGVVGNTEAFF
TRBJ1-1 | many | TRBV5-5 | . | TGTGCCAGCAGCTTGCTGGCTAACGAACGAACTTTCTTT | CASSLLANERTFF
TRBJ1-3 | . | TRBV4-1 | TRBD1 | TGCGCCAGCAGCCAAGATTCCCGACCGGACAGGTCTGGAAACACCATATATTTT | CASSQDSRPDRSGNTIYF
TRBJ1-2 | many | TRBV12-3/TRBV12-4 | TRBD1 | TGTGCCAGCAGTGGGGGGACAGGGGTCGGCAACTATGGCTACACCTTC | CASSGGTGVGNYGYTF
TRBJ1-1 | . | TRBV19 | TRBD1 | TGTGCCAGTACGTACAGGGGGTATGAAGCTTTCTTT | CASTYRGYEAFF
TRBJ2-4 | few | TRBV6-1 | . | TGTGCCAGCAGATTCTTCGGACACTTAGCCAAAAACATTCAGTACTTC | CASRFFGHLAKNIQYF
TRBJ1-1 | . | TRBV20-1 | . | TGCAGTGCCCGGGGCTTTGCTGGGGGCCAGGGTTTGAACACTGAAGCTTTCTTT | CSARGFAGGQGLNTEAFF
TRBJ2-1 | . | TRBV10-1 | . | TGCGCCAGCAGTGGACAGATCCGGGGGAGATACAATGAGCAGTTCTTC | CASSGQIRGRYNEQFF
TRBJ2-3 | few | TRBV7-2 | . | TGTGCCAGCAGCTTAGTCTGGGGACGCACAGATACGCAGTATTTT | CASSLVWGRTDTQYF
TRBJ1-6 | few | TRBV3-1 | . | TGTGCCAGCAGCCAAGAATCCTCTATACCCCTCCACTTT | CASSQESSIPLHF
TRBJ1-1 | . | TRBV5-1 | TRBD1 | TGCGCCAGCAGCCCTCCCCCCCAGGGACAGGGTGTACTGAACACTGAAGCTTTCTTT | CASSPPPQGQGVLNTEAFF
TRBJ1-1 | . | TRBV7-9 | . | TGTGCCAGCAGCTACAGGACCCTCCTGGGGGGAGAAGCTTTCTTT | CASSYRTLLGGEAFF
TRBJ1-2 | many | TRBV6-5 | . | TGTGCCAGCAGTTACTCGGGCAGTTCTAACTATGGCTACACCTTC | CASSYSGSSNYGYTF
TRBJ1-1 | many | TRBV6-6 | . | TGTGCCAGCAGTTACGGACGGAACACTGAAGCTTTCTTT | CASSYGRNTEAFF
TRBJ2-3 | few | TRBV5-5 | . | TGTGCCAGCAGCTTTGGACCCTCGGATACGCAGTATTTT | CASSFGPSDTQYF